Given below is one TCR beta chain in context. Its antigen is unknown. No qualities accompany the bases; no much larger clone lies one base away. Whole blood was collected in K2EDTA tubes by collaborating institutions according to the institutions' own protocols. For TCRbeta analysis, collaborators shipped samples in one of three forms: frozen whole blood, isolated PBMCs, or DNA extracted from either of those sample types. The immunoSEQ Assay, a bias-controlled multiplex PCR, was used to amplify TCRbeta CDR3 regions from genomic DNA. The source study handled its data this way. Nucleated cell counts per sample were estimated from amplification of reference gene primers within the assay. To quantify the absolute abundance of each unique TCRbeta CDR3 rearrangement, sequence reads were collapsed and filtered. For each sample, productive Simpson clonality was calculated as the square root of Simpson's diversity index over productive rearrangements. The clones in this table, taken by TCRdb from immuneACCESS, are in-frame only. Not every clone is retained; where verified, under half of the shortfall comes from an unresolved V gene, and the cause of the rest is unknown. D and trimming were read from the DNA, whereas the V and J calls and clone size are those reported in that table. The sample data list some 170,000 clones, and 82% of these were observed just once. 8% to 9.5% of the sample is taken by the ten largest.

The data were obtained in a study of blood T cell repertoires in COVID-19 (dated by TCRdb to 2019 to 2021). With respect to the entire study: Samples covering the acute and convalescent phases of COVID-19 were provided by collaborators in the United States, Italy and Spain. The prospective study material was composed of cDNA or gDNA derived from T cells, B-cell-depleted T cells, or PBMCs. Deeply sampled blood TCRbeta repertoires from subjects exposed to, actively infected with, or recovered from COVID-19 were included in the dataset. The repertoires were made available in a free public database intended to serve as a resource for research on the immune response to SARS-CoV-2. Samples were obtained from the ongoing ImmuneRACE study (first 160 participants) and from over 1,000 subjects provided by 6 global collaborators. The sample metadata nearly always contained a de-identified subject ID, COVID-19 status, age in years and sex. Where available, HLA class I and class II types were taken from metadata supplied by the sample provider and were not determined by assay-based typing.

Taken from cysteine to phenylalanine, the CDR3 has 17 residues. Here the CDR3 DNA is all that survives: 51 bases in frame from base 1. The germline V gene encodes CDR1 LGHNT and CDR2 FRNRAP. The V and J ends are trimmed by 0 bases and 4 bases, leaving 16 bases between them. General conclusions and limits of the study: The amount of clinical and demographic metadata varied by source and participant and was provided uncurated.

This TCR derives from a woman between 65 and 79 years old with acute or convalescent COVID-19. The source material was peripheral blood. The rearrangement combines TRBV12-5 with TRBJ1-5; the D gene is perhaps TRBD1, on 6 matching bases. The CDR3 region reads CASGLVAGGRFNQPQHF. The nucleotides read TGTGCTAGTGGTTTGGTAGCCGGGGGGCGTTTTAATCAGCCCCAGCATTTT.